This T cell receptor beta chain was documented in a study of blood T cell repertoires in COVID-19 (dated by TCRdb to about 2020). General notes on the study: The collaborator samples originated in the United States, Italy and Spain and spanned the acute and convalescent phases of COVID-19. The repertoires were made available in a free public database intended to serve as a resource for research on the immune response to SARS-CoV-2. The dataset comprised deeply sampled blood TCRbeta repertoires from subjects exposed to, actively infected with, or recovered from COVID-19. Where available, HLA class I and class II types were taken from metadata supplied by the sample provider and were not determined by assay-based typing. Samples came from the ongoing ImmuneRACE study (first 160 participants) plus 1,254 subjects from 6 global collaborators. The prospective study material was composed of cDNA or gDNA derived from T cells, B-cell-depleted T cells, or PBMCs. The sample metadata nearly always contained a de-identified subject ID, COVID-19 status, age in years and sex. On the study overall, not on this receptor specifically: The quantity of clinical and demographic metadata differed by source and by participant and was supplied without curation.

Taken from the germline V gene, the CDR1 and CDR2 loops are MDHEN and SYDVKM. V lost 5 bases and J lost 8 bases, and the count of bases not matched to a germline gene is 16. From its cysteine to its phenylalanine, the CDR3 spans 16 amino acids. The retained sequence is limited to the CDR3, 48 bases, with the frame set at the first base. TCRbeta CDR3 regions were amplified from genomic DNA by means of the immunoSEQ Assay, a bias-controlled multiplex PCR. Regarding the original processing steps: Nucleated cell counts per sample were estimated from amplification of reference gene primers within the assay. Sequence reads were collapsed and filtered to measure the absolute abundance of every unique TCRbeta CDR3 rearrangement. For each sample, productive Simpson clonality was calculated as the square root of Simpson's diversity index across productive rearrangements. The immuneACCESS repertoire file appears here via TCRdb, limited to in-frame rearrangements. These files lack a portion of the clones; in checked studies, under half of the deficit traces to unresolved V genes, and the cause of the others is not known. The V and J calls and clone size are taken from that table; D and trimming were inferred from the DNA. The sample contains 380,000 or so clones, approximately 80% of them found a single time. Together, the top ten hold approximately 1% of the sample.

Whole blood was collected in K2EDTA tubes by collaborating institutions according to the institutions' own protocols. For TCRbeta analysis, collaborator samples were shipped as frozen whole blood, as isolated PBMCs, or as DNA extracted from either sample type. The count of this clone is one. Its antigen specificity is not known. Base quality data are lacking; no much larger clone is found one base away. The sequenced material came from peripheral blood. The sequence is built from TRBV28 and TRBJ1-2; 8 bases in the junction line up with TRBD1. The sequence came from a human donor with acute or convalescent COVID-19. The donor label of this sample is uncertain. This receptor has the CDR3 CASSRTGFLVGSGYTF. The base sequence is TGTGCCAGCAGTCGGACAGGGTTTCTTGTCGGGAGCGGCTACACCTTC.